This is a list of T cell receptor beta chains from one sample in a study of cytomegalovirus exposure and HLA in healthy donors. TCRdb's table, derived via immunoSEQ multiplex PCR, lists solely in-frame clones and lacks some. The data hold around 160,000 clones, with around three quarters observed a single time. Sequenced sample: PBMCs. The receptors shown here come from a woman between 40 and 55 years old in good health and CMV-seronegative. CDR3s include the opening cysteine and the closing phenylalanine or tryptophan. Fields, in order: clone size, V gene, D gene, J gene, CDR3 DNA, CDR3 protein. The D gene is left open where the match is weak. The size field is filled for only some rows; it gives once, few, many or a size class.

size: .; V: TRBV6-1; D: .; J: TRBJ2-2; DNA: TGTGCCAGCTTACGGGACACCGGGGAGCTGTTTTTT; CDR3: CASLRDTGELFF
size: .; V: TRBV14; D: .; J: TRBJ1-2; DNA: TGTGCCAGCAGCTTCAGAGCGGGAGACGGCTACACCTTC; CDR3: CASSFRAGDGYTF
size: .; V: TRBV4-2; D: TRBD1; J: TRBJ1-2; DNA: TGTGCCAGCAGCCAAAACCCGACAGGGGTGGGCTATGGCTACACCTTC; CDR3: CASSQNPTGVGYGYTF
size: few; V: TRBV27; D: .; J: TRBJ2-7; DNA: TGTGCCAGCAGTCCCACGACTAGGGATCCCTACGAGCAGTACTTC; CDR3: CASSPTTRDPYEQYF
size: .; V: TRBV4-2; D: .; J: TRBJ2-2; DNA: TGTGCCAGCAGCCAAAACTCGGGAGTCGGGGAGCTGTTTTTT; CDR3: CASSQNSGVGELFF
size: .; V: TRBV6-1; D: TRBD2; J: TRBJ2-3; DNA: TGTGCCAGCAGTGGCGGACTAGCGGGAGGGTGGGATACGCAGTATTTT; CDR3: CASSGGLAGGWDTQYF
size: .; V: TRBV28; D: TRBD1; J: TRBJ1-4; DNA: TGTGCCAGCAAAGGGGGCGGACGTAATGAAAAGCTGTTTTTT; CDR3: CASKGGGRNEKLFF
size: .; V: TRBV5-1; D: TRBD2; J: TRBJ2-5; DNA: TGCGCCAGCAGCTTGGCCCCTAGCGGGAGCGAGACCCAGTACTTC; CDR3: CASSLAPSGSETQYF
size: .; V: TRBV11-3; D: TRBD2; J: TRBJ2-1; DNA: TGTGCCAGCAGCTTAGTCGCGCGGGAGGAAGGGGGGCAGTTCTTC; CDR3: CASSLVAREEGGQFF
size: .; V: TRBV6-1; D: .; J: TRBJ2-7; DNA: TGTGCCAGCAGTGAAATCACGGGGAGCTCCTACGAGCAGTACTTC; CDR3: CASSEITGSSYEQYF
size: .; V: TRBV5-1; D: .; J: TRBJ2-3; DNA: TGCGCCGGCAGCTTGGAGGGCCTAGCTCTAGATACGCAGTATTTT; CDR3: CAGSLEGLALDTQYF
size: .; V: TRBV5-1; D: .; J: TRBJ2-7; DNA: TGCGCCAGCAGCTTGTTCGGACGGGGAGAAGGAGAGCAGTACTTC; CDR3: CASSLFGRGEGEQYF
size: .; V: TRBV4-2; D: .; J: TRBJ2-7; DNA: TGTGCCAGCAGCCAAGATGGGGAGGAGATCTACGAGCAGTACTTC; CDR3: CASSQDGEEIYEQYF
size: .; V: TRBV2; D: .; J: TRBJ2-7; DNA: TGTGCCAGCAGTGCTCAGGCCTACGAGCAGTACTTC; CDR3: CASSAQAYEQYF
size: .; V: TRBV11-3; D: .; J: TRBJ2-1; DNA: TGTGCCAGCAGCCCCGGGACTCTTAGGAATGAGCAGTTCTTC; CDR3: CASSPGTLRNEQFF
size: .; V: TRBV13; D: TRBD2; J: TRBJ2-1; DNA: TGTGCCAGCAGCTTAAGTACCGGGACTAGCAACAATGAGCAGTTCTTC; CDR3: CASSLSTGTSNNEQFF
size: .; V: TRBV5-1; D: .; J: TRBJ2-2; DNA: TGCGCCAGCAGCTTGGCCGCCGAGCCGGGCACCGGGGAGCTGTTTTTT; CDR3: CASSLAAEPGTGELFF
size: .; V: TRBV29-1; D: .; J: TRBJ2-7; DNA: TGCAGCGTTGAGACGGGTGGATCCGAGCAGTACTTC; CDR3: CSVETGGSEQYF
size: .; V: TRBV5-6; D: .; J: TRBJ2-7; DNA: TGTGCCAGCTGCCCATGGAACCAGCGAGCTGCCTACGAGCAGTACTTC; CDR3: CASCPWNQRAAYEQYF
size: .; V: TRBV19; D: TRBD1; J: TRBJ2-4; DNA: TGTGCCAGTAGTATAGAAGGGGGCCGCGCCGGGGCCAAAAACATTCAGTACTTC; CDR3: CASSIEGGRAGAKNIQYF
size: once; V: TRBV27; D: .; J: TRBJ2-7; DNA: TGTGCCAGCAGTACTCAGGGTAGGTCCGTGTACGAGCAGTACTTC; CDR3: CASSTQGRSVYEQYF
size: once; V: TRBV25-1; D: TRBD1; J: TRBJ2-7; DNA: TGTGCCAGCAGTGAACCGGGGGACAGGGGCTACGAGCAGTACTTC; CDR3: CASSEPGDRGYEQYF
size: .; V: TRBV5-6; D: .; J: TRBJ2-7; DNA: TGTGCCAGCAGCTTGGTAGGGGACGAGCAGTACTTC; CDR3: CASSLVGDEQYF
size: .; V: TRBV5-1; D: .; J: TRBJ2-1; DNA: TGCGCCAGCAGCTCGGGCAATGAGCAGTTCTTC; CDR3: CASSSGNEQFF
size: .; V: TRBV7-3; D: TRBD2; J: TRBJ2-3; DNA: TGTGCCAGCAGCCCCCTAGCGGGTTTTAGCACAGATACGCAGTATTTT; CDR3: CASSPLAGFSTDTQYF
size: .; V: TRBV28; D: .; J: TRBJ1-2; DNA: TGTGCCAGCCGGGGGGATGGCTACACCTTC; CDR3: CASRGDGYTF
size: .; V: TRBV5-1; D: TRBD2; J: TRBJ2-1; DNA: TGCGCCAGCAGCTTGAGCTTCGGACTAGCGGGGCCTGAGCAGTTCTTC; CDR3: CASSLSFGLAGPEQFF
size: .; V: TRBV27; D: .; J: TRBJ2-7; DNA: TGTGCCAGCAGTTTAGAGAGGGGGTACGAGCAGTACTTC; CDR3: CASSLERGYEQYF
size: once; V: TRBV4-1; D: .; J: TRBJ2-5; DNA: TGCGCCAGCAGCCAAGATATCTCGGGGACCCAGTACTTC; CDR3: CASSQDISGTQYF
size: .; V: TRBV27; D: .; J: TRBJ2-7; DNA: TGTGCCAGCAGTCAGGGCTCCTACGAGCAGTACTTC; CDR3: CASSQGSYEQYF
size: .; V: TRBV29-1; D: .; J: TRBJ1-2; DNA: TGCAGCGCGCTCGCGGACAGAAAGTATGGCTACACCTTC; CDR3: CSALADRKYGYTF
size: once; V: TRBV6-1; D: .; J: TRBJ2-3; DNA: TGTGCCAGCAGAGGCCTAGTCGGCCGCACAGATACGCAGTATTTT; CDR3: CASRGLVGRTDTQYF
size: .; V: TRBV19; D: TRBD1; J: TRBJ1-1; DNA: TGTGCCAGTAGTATTCAGGGGGCGGACACTGAAGCTTTCTTT; CDR3: CASSIQGADTEAFF
size: once; V: TRBV11-3; D: TRBD2; J: TRBJ2-1; DNA: TGTGCCAGCAGCCCTCCCACCGGGACTAGCGGGAGTACTGAGCAGTTCTTC; CDR3: CASSPPTGTSGSTEQFF